This T cell receptor beta chain was recorded in a study of T cell responses to AZD1222 COVID-19 vaccine. Findings of the study overall: Close to half of spike-specific TCRs reportedly recognize unmutated variant regions. Breadth and depth of Spike-specific TCRs rose after two AZD1222 doses. White British donors predominated, females outnumbered males, and clonal diversity was possibly underestimated. Baseline antibody screening turned up just a handful of seropositive AZD1222 recipients.

Using immunoSEQ multiplex PCR, the repertoire was profiled, and TCRdb retains in-frame clones only, with some absent. This table has around 160,000 clones, about 91% appearing once. A word on this clone: What it binds is unknown.

Germline lookup yields CDR1 SNHLY and CDR2 FYNNEI. Trimming took 8 bases from V and 4 from J, leaving 12 bases between them. The CDR3 spans 14 residues. This rearrangement joins TRBV2 to TRBJ1-6; the D gene is possibly TRBD1 (6 bases). This specimen was peripheral blood, taken 28 days after the second AZD1222 dose. The TCR sequence derives from an adult who received the AZD1222 COVID-19 vaccine. CDR3 nucleotides: TGTGCCAGCGGGGGGCAGCCATATAATTCACCCCTCCACTTT. It specifies CASGGQPYNSPLHF. Full variable domain (outside the CDR3, taken from reference TRBV2 and TRBJ1-6): EPEVTQTPSHQVTQMGQEVILRCVPISNHLYFYWYRQILGQKVEFLVSFYNNEISEKSEIFDDQFSVERPDGSNFTLKIRSTKLEDSAMYFCASGGQPYNSPLHFGNGTRLTVT.